This entry lists 18 T cell receptor beta chains sequenced from one sample in a study of T cell clonotyping in hematopoietic cell transplantation (dated by TCRdb to the early 2020s). Library construction relied on the immunoSEQ multiplex PCR assay. In TCRdb, the immuneACCESS table is reduced to in-frame sequences with V and J assigned. These tables do not hold every clone; where another copy was compared, an unresolved V gene accounts for under half, and the others remain unexplained. This sample gives about 14,000 clones in total; about nine tenths of them show up just once. The ten top clones hold 10% to 15% of the sample. The intended sense of this specimen's time point label: 100 days after allo-HCT. The source material was PBMCs, sampled 100 days after allogeneic stem cell transplant. Receptors were obtained from a male patient aged 45-60 years who had an allogeneic stem cell transplant from an unrelated donor, so T cells may come from the graft donor. Some clones in this sample may be carry-over from other donors' samples.

The rearrangement joins TRBV6-5 to TRBJ1-4; no reliable D call. This CDR3 spans 14 amino acids. Germline V gene lookup returns CDR1 MNHEY and CDR2 SVGAGI. V was trimmed by 6 bases and J by 7 bases, leaving 15 bases between them. DNA of the CDR3: TGTGCCAGCAGCACCCGCGACGGAGGTGAAAAACTGTTTTTT. Translating gives CASSTRDGGEKLFF.

The rearrangement links TRBV5-1 to TRBJ1-2; 10 bases fit TRBD1. CDR1 is SGHRS and CDR2 is YFSETQ in the germline V gene. V dropped 4 bases and J dropped 2; count of bases not matched to a gene: 5. This CDR3 is built from 15 residues. The CDR3 loop is CASSPRDRGNYGYTF. The CDR3 DNA reads TGCGCCAGCAGCCCCCGGGACAGGGGAAACTATGGCTACACCTTC.

The chain links TRBV6-7 to TRBJ2-5, with 8 nucleotides matching TRBD2. TRBV6-7 carries the ORF label, with uncertain function. V was clipped by 7 bases and J by 5 bases; unmatched bases: 9. This CDR3 spans 14 amino acids. The CDR3 spells CASTSGPQFETQYF. The CDR3 DNA is TGTGCCAGCACTAGCGGGCCCCAGTTTGAGACCCAGTACTTC.

The chain is built from TRBV6-5 and TRBJ1-2; no firm D call. Trimming took 6 bases from V and 1 from J, leaving 9 bases between them. CDR3 length: 13 amino acids. The V gene's germline CDR1 is MNHEY and CDR2 SVGAGI. The CDR3 is CASRRDSNYGYTF. The DNA for the CDR3 is TGTGCCAGCAGGCGAGATAGTAACTATGGCTACACCTTC.

J is TRBJ1-1 and V is TRBV4-3; maybe TRBD1 (6 bases). V lost 0 bases, J lost 0 bases, and 17 bases lay in between. The CDR3 totals 18 residues. The V gene's germline CDR1 is LGHNA and CDR2 YSLEER. The CDR3 DNA reads as TGCGCCAGCAGCCAAGATGGGCCCGGACAGAACTTGAACACTGAAGCTTTCTTT. Encoded protein: CASSQDGPGQNLNTEAFF.

V usage is TRBV11-2 and J usage is TRBJ1-3, with D uncertain. This CDR3 comprises 14 residues. V was clipped by 4 bases and J by 0 bases, with 7 bases between them. The germline V gene has CDR1 SGHAT and CDR2 FQNNGV. In DNA form, the CDR3 reads TGTGCCAGCAGCTCCATTACCTCTGGAAACACCATATATTTT. Translation: CASSSITSGNTIYF.

The genes are TRBV15 and TRBJ1-5; tentative D call: TRBD1 (5 bases). The germline V and J ends were trimmed by 0 bases and 6 bases, with 12 bases remaining between them. CDR3 size: 15 residues. Germline CDR1 is LNHNV and CDR2 is YYDKDF (reference sequence). The CDR3 DNA sequence: TGTGCCACCAGCAGAGATGGGAAGGGGAGTCAGCCCCAGCATTTT. It encodes CATSRDGKGSQPQHF.

V usage is TRBV18 and J usage is TRBJ1-2; D gene uncertain. This CDR3 region has 14 residues. Trimming took 8 bases from V and 0 from J, leaving 13 bases between them. Germline V gene lookup returns CDR1 KGHSH and CDR2 LQKENI. CDR3 nucleotide sequence: TGTGCCAGCGACAATCCAGGAACTAACTATGGCTACACCTTC. Amino acid sequence: CASDNPGTNYGYTF.

In this sample, this clone turned up once. The chain combines TRBV6-4 with TRBJ2-2, with D possibly being TRBD2 (6 bases). The CDR3 runs 14 residues. Trimming stripped 4 bases from V and 4 bases from J, with 10 bases between. The germline CDR1 and CDR2 sequences are MRHNA and SNTAGT. The CDR3: CASSVEGSTGELFF. CDR3 in DNA: TGTGCCAGCAGTGTGGAGGGGAGCACCGGGGAGCTGTTTTTT.

DNA of the CDR3: TGTGCCAGCAGCTTATCCCCTCCCGGTTTTGGCTACACCTTC. Residues: CASSLSPPGFGYTF. The genes are TRBV7-8 and TRBJ1-2; D unclear. Germline lookup yields CDR1 SGHVS and CDR2 FQNEAQ. V was cut by 2 bases and J by 7 bases, with 14 bases left in between. The CDR3 length is 14 residues.

This clone was counted between two and nine times. The V gene is TRBV30, the J gene TRBJ1-3, with 7 bases lining up with TRBD1. CDR3 size: 13 residues. Germline loops: CDR1 GTSNPN, CDR2 SVGIG (reference sequence). V was pared by 2 bases and J by 7 bases, with 5 bases of the junction left unmatched. CDR3 residues: CAWSLRGDNTIYF. The CDR3 DNA is TGTGCCTGGAGTCTCAGGGGGGACAACACCATATATTTT. The variable domain in full, with the rest retrieved from reference TRBV30 and TRBJ1-3, is SQTIHQWPATLVQPVGSPLSLECTVEGTSNPNLYWYRQAAGRGLQLLFYSVGIGQISSEVPQNLSASRPQDRQFILSSKKLLLSDSGFYLCAWSLRGDNTIYFGEGSWLTVV.

A single count supports this clone. This chain uses TRBV28 with TRBJ1-2; maybe TRBD1 (6 bases). V was clipped by 10 bases and J by 4 bases, with 16 bases between them. This CDR3 contains 13 residues. Germline assignment: CDR1 MDHEN and CDR2 SYDVKM. The CDR3 region is CATYDRTTYGYTF. The CDR3 nucleotides read TGTGCCACCTATGACAGGACCACCTATGGCTACACCTTC.

The rearrangement links TRBV18 to TRBJ1-5; D not certain. CDR1 and CDR2 from the germline V gene are KGHSH and LQKENI. The CDR3 is 16 residues long. V gave up 4 bases and J gave up 1 base, with 14 bases separating them. The CDR3 nucleotides are TGTGCCAGCTCACTAGACCCTGGACTGAGCAATCAGCCCCAGCATTTT. As protein: CASSLDPGLSNQPQHF.

The rearrangement uses TRBV2 and TRBJ2-1, with 10 positions matching TRBD2. The CDR3 has 14 residues. In germline, CDR1 is SNHLY, CDR2 FYNNEI. V was clipped by 5 bases and J by 9 bases; unmatched bases: 7. CDR3 loop: CASSLLAGLSEQFF. In DNA form, the CDR3 reads TGTGCCAGCAGTTTACTAGCGGGATTGAGTGAGCAGTTCTTC.

The rearrangement links TRBV5-5 to TRBJ1-2, with D unclear. Trimming removed 4 bases from V and 7 bases from J, with 14 bases in between. CDR1 is SGHKS, CDR2 YYEKEE, per germline (reference sequence). The CDR3 length is 13 residues. CDR3 amino acids: CASSLQLIVGYTF. CDR3 bases: TGTGCCAGCAGCCTACAGCTTATAGTTGGCTACACCTTC.

The rearrangement joins TRBV25-1 to TRBJ2-2; 10 bases align to TRBD2. Germline V gene lookup returns CDR1 MGHDK and CDR2 SYGVNS. Trimming removed 3 bases from V and 7 bases from J; junction bases left unmatched: 14. This CDR3 is 18 amino acids long. The CDR3 here is CASSEPGVSGRAHGELFF. As DNA, the CDR3 is TGTGCCAGCAGTGAGCCAGGAGTCAGCGGGAGGGCCCACGGGGAGCTGTTTTTT.

The gene calls are TRBV25-1 and TRBJ2-3; D may correspond to TRBD1 or TRBD2 (6 bases each). V lost 7 bases and J lost 2, with 10 bases in between. CDR3 size: 13 residues. In germline, CDR1 is MGHDK, CDR2 SYGVNS. CDR3 protein: CASKRGDTDTQYF. The DNA of the CDR3 is TGTGCCAGCAAGAGGGGGGACACAGATACGCAGTATTTT.

The chain uses TRBV5-1 and TRBJ2-7; tentatively, D is TRBD1 (6 bases). Germline lookup yields CDR1 SGHRS and CDR2 YFSETQ. Trimming cost V 0 bases and J 3 bases, with 7 bases left between them. The CDR3 is 13 residues long. The CDR3 protein is CASSLGGGYEQYF. The CDR3 nucleotides are TGCGCCAGCAGCTTGGGAGGGGGCTACGAGCAGTACTTC.